Listed below are T cell receptor beta chains from one sample, sequenced in a study of cytomegalovirus exposure and HLA in healthy donors. Assay: immunoSEQ multiplex PCR; the TCRdb copy retains only in-frame clones and omits some. The table has about 120,000 clones, 77% seen once; the top ten hold roughly 11%. Sequencing used PBMCs. These receptors came from a man between 35 and 55 years old in good health and CMV-seropositive. The conserved cysteine and the conserved F or W are not part of the CDR3 here.

v_gene,j_gene,CDR3aa
TRBV28,TRBJ1-4,ASSLSGGPNEKLF
TRBV19,TRBJ2-7,ASKISWSMNYEQY
TRBV5-1,TRBJ2-7,ASRRTGDSYEQY
TRBV7-2,TRBJ2-3,ASSSRLAGGDTQY
TRBV27,TRBJ1-2,ASSHGTDYGYT
TRBV2,TRBJ2-5,ASRRQGGPVQETQY
TRBV2,TRBJ2-5,ASSEGLAGGPQETQY
TRBV5-1,TRBJ2-7,ASRRRQGAGLGSYEQY
TRBV2,TRBJ1-5,ASSLGLNQGNQPQH
TRBV18,TRBJ2-5,ASRDSLQETQY
TRBV7-3,TRBJ2-2,ASSSNFGELF
TRBV6-1,TRBJ2-7,ASSEGQTGHEQY
TRBV30,TRBJ1-5,AWSSQGNQPQH
TRBV28,TRBJ1-1,ASSLGHPNTEAF
TRBV18,TRBJ2-1,ASSPDRERPEQF
TRBV5-5,TRBJ1-5,ASTGTGPQH
TRBV9,TRBJ2-3,ASSVQNGIPGDTQY
TRBV4-3,TRBJ2-7,ASSQGQARVSEQY
TRBV4-1,TRBJ1-2,ASSPQTGRNYGYT
TRBV4-3,TRBJ1-2,ASSQVAVAQGARGYT
TRBV4-1,TRBJ1-2,ASSQDRQGVYGYT
TRBV5-4,TRBJ2-5,ASSGGDYPLQETQY
TRBV28,TRBJ2-7,ASDETGAGSYEQY
TRBV7-9,TRBJ2-3,ASSGRQGLDTQY
TRBV2,TRBJ2-5,ASSGTVYQETQY
TRBV19,TRBJ1-5,ATRIYRQGVSNQPQH
TRBV4-3,TRBJ2-5,ASSSGTGRTLETQY
TRBV28,TRBJ1-5,ASSFGGFQPQH
TRBV19,TRBJ1-5,ASSTGQGSGYSNQPQH
TRBV29-1,TRBJ2-3,SADRAEDTQY
TRBV6-1,TRBJ2-3,ASSDSGGTDTQY
TRBV11-2,TRBJ1-1,ASSPRQGSSPEAF
TRBV6-5,TRBJ2-7,ASSYSMPGPYEQY
TRBV5-1,TRBJ2-5,ASSLQGANQETQY
TRBV7-2,TRBJ1-1,ASRLTGGMNTEAF
TRBV9,TRBJ2-1,ASSDSGGTYNEQF
TRBV14,TRBJ1-2,ASSQDLQGEEYPEGYT
TRBV2,TRBJ2-5,ASSGDSFKEETQY
TRBV9,TRBJ2-3,ASSVGSRVPDTQY
TRBV28,TRBJ1-4,ASRRTPRNEKLF
TRBV19,TRBJ1-2,ASSIRTGNYGYT
TRBV29-1,TRBJ1-4,GVLSVTTNEKLF
TRBV7-2,TRBJ2-5,ASSRAGPLSY
TRBV7-2,TRBJ1-2,ASSSGFGYT
TRBV7-9,TRBJ2-1,ASSLVTYEANEQF
TRBV6-5,TRBJ1-1,ASSYSTGGGTEAF
TRBV7-2,TRBJ1-5,ASSLLGADQPQH
TRBV13,TRBJ2-2,ASSLRVRPPGELF
TRBV9,TRBJ2-1,ASSPNALEVTYNEQF
TRBV18,TRBJ1-1,ASSPLQGKNTEAF
TRBV27,TRBJ2-7,ASSSYRGLSYEQY
TRBV7-2,TRBJ2-7,ASSSSGGAGEQY
TRBV2,TRBJ1-1,ASSVEQADTEAF
TRBV5-1,TRBJ2-3,ASRRIAGEWDTQY
TRBV5-1,TRBJ2-6,ASTGQQGSGANVLT
TRBV10-1,TRBJ1-3,ASRRRTGKSSGNTIY
TRBV21-1,TRBJ2-7,ASEPDRDHEQC
TRBV5-6,TRBJ2-5,ASSLGQGFGETQY
TRBV28,TRBJ1-5,ASSFLDRGWQPQH
TRBV7-9,TRBJ1-2,ASSLVIRNYGYT